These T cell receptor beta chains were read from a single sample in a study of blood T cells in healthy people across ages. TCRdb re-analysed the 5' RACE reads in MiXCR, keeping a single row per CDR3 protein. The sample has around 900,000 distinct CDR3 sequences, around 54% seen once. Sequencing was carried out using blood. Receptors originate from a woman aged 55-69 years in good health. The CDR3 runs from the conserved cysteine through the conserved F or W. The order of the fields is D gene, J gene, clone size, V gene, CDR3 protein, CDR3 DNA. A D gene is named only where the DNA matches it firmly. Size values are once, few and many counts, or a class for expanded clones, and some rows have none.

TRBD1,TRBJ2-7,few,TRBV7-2,CASSLVAQGAYEQYF,TGTGCCAGCAGCTTAGTAGCACAGGGGGCGTACGAGCAGTACTTC
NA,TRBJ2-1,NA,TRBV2,CASRGQPSSYNEQFF,TGTGCCAGCCGAGGACAGCCCAGCTCCTACAATGAGCAGTTCTTC
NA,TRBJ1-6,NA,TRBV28,CASSLKGVNNSPLHF,TGTGCCAGCAGTTTAAAGGGGGTAAATAATTCACCCCTCCACTTT
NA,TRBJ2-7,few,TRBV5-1,CASSGPGTTYEQYF,TGCGCCAGCAGTGGACCCGGGACCACCTACGAGCAGTACTTC
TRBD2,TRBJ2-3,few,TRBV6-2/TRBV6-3,CASSRSSGSVLTDTQYF,TGTGCCAGCAGTCGATCTAGCGGGAGTGTGCTCACAGATACGCAGTATTTT
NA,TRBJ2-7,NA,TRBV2,CASSLSQAPYEQYF,TGTGCCAGCAGTTTGTCACAGGCCCCCTACGAGCAGTACTTC
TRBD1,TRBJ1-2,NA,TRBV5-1,CASRRAYRGKNYGYTF,TGCGCCAGCAGACGAGCCTACAGGGGAAAGAACTATGGCTACACCTTC
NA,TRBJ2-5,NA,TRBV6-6,CASSYGSSSGETQYF,TGTGCCAGCAGTTACGGTAGCTCCTCAGGAGAGACCCAGTACTTC
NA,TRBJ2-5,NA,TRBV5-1,CASSSTGTGQYF,TGCGCCAGCAGCTCAACAGGAACTGGGCAGTACTTC
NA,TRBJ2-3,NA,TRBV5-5,CASSFVLGGGLTDTQYF,TGTGCCAGCAGCTTCGTCTTAGGGGGAGGGCTGACAGATACGCAGTATTTT
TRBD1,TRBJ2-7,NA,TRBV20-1,CSATDRDLYEQYF,TGCAGTGCAACTGACAGGGACCTCTACGAGCAGTACTTC
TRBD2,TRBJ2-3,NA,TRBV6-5,CASSYLAGSTDTQYF,TGTGCCAGCAGTTACTTAGCGGGCAGCACAGATACGCAGTATTTT
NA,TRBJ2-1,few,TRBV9,CASSASGDNEQFF,TGTGCCAGCAGCGCTTCAGGGGACAATGAGCAGTTCTTC
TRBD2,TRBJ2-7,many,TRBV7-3,CASSSSIAGGPHEQYF,TGTGCCAGCAGCTCATCCATAGCGGGAGGGCCACACGAGCAGTACTTC
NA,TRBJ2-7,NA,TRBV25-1,CASRAASNEQYF,TGTGCCAGCAGGGCCGCTAGCAACGAGCAGTACTTC
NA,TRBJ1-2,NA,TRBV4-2,CASSRDGGSDYGYTF,TGTGCCAGCAGCCGGGACGGGGGTTCGGACTATGGCTACACCTTC
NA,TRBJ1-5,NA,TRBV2,CASTPRTGTDQPQHF,TGTGCCAGCACTCCCAGAACGGGGACCGATCAGCCCCAGCATTTT
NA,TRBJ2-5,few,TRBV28,CASSLVAPRGHEQYF,TGTGCCAGCAGTTTAGTAGCGCCACGTGGCCATGAGCAGTACTTC
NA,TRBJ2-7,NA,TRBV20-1,CSARISGYEQYF,TGCAGTGCTAGAATTAGCGGTTACGAGCAGTACTTC
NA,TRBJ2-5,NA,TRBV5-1,CASSTVHRGGQETQYF,TGCGCCAGCAGCACGGTCCACAGGGGAGGCCAAGAGACCCAGTACTTC
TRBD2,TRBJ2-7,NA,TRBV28,CASSFVAGAYEQYF,TGTGCCAGCAGTTTTGTAGCGGGAGCGTACGAGCAGTACTTC
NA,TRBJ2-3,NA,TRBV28,CASSHKFTDTQYF,TGTGCCAGCTCACACAAATTCACAGATACGCAGTATTTT
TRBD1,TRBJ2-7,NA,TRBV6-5,CASRTGQGASYEQYF,TGTGCCAGCAGGACAGGACAGGGGGCCTCCTACGAGCAGTACTTC
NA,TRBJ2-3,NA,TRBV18,CASSSLGGDTQYF,TGTGCCAGTTCATCCCTAGGAGGGGATACGCAGTATTTT
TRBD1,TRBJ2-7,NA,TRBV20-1,CSAIKRQGAREQYF,TGCAGTGCTATAAAACGACAGGGGGCGCGGGAGCAGTACTTC
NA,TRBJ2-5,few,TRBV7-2,CASSPGSFETQYF,TGTGCCAGCAGCCCCGGAAGCTTTGAGACCCAGTACTTC
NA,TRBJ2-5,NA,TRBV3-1,CASSRGSIQQYF,TGTGCCAGCAGCCGGGGCTCCATCCAGCAGTACTTC
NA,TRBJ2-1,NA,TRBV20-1,CSVKRPGGYNEQFF,TGCAGTGTCAAGAGACCCGGGGGCTACAATGAGCAGTTCTTC
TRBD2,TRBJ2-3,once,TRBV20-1,CSARDSSSGGTDTQYF,TGCAGTGCTAGAGATTCTAGTAGCGGGGGAACAGATACGCAGTATTTT
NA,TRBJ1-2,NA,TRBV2,CASSDQFGSYTF,TGTGCCAGCAGTGATCAGTTTGGGAGCTACACCTTC
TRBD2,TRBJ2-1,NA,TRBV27,CATTIAGGGFNEQFF,TGTGCCACAACGATAGCGGGAGGAGGCTTCAATGAGCAGTTCTTC
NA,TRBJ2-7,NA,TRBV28,CASRPAGSYEQYF,TGTGCCAGCAGGCCAGCTGGATCCTACGAGCAGTACTTC
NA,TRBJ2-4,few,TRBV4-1,CASSHGSGLGNIQYF,TGCGCCAGCAGCCACGGGAGCGGGTTAGGAAACATTCAGTACTTC
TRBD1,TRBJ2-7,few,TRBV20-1,CSATYRGYEQYF,TGCAGTGCCACGTACAGGGGATACGAGCAGTACTTC
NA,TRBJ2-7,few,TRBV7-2,CASSLTLAAGEQYF,TGTGCCAGCAGCTTAACACTAGCCGCCGGCGAGCAGTACTTC
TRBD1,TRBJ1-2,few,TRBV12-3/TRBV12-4,CASSLAGQARGYTF,TGTGCCAGCAGTTTAGCGGGACAGGCCCGAGGCTACACCTTC
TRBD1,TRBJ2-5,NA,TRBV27,CASRRTGDGKTQYF,TGTGCCAGCCGGAGGACAGGTGACGGAAAGACCCAGTACTTC
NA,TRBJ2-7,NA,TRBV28,CASRAREQYF,TGTGCCAGCAGAGCCCGCGAGCAGTACTTC
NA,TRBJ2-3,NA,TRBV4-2,CASSQDLTGVKDTQYF,TGTGCCAGCAGCCAAGATCTGACGGGAGTGAAAGATACGCAGTATTTT
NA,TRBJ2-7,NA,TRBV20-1,CSARDVRAYEQYF,TGCAGTGCTAGAGATGTGCGGGCGTACGAGCAGTACTTC
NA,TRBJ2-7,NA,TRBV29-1,CSVGGSKYEQYF,TGCAGCGTTGGCGGTAGTAAGTACGAGCAGTACTTC
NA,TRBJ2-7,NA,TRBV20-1,CSATASLYEQYF,TGCAGTGCTACAGCTAGCCTCTACGAGCAGTACTTC
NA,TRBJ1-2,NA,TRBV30,CAWSVGDKNYGYTF,TGTGCCTGGAGTGTAGGAGACAAAAACTATGGCTACACCTTC
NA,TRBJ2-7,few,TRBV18,CASSAGTTYEQYF,TGTGCCAGCTCCGCCGGGACAACATACGAGCAGTACTTC
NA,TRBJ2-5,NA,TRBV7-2,CASSLIGGLLQETQYF,TGTGCCAGCAGCTTAATCGGCGGACTCCTTCAAGAGACCCAGTACTTC
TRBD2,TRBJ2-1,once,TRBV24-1,CATSGTTGTSGYNEQFF,TGTGCCACCAGTGGGACTACTGGGACTAGCGGTTACAATGAGCAGTTCTTC
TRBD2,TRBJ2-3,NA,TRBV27,CASSPLPGTSRTSTDTQYF,TGTGCCAGCAGCCCCCTCCCCGGGACTAGCCGAACTAGCACAGATACGCAGTATTTT
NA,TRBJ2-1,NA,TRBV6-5,CASSPRHVSYNEQFF,TGTGCCAGCAGCCCAAGACACGTCTCCTACAATGAGCAGTTCTTC
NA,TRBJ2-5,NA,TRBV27,CASSGQGTETQYF,TGTGCCAGCAGTGGGCAGGGTACTGAGACCCAGTACTTC
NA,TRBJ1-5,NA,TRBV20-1,CSARERVGNQPQHF,TGCAGTGCTAGAGAGCGGGTGGGCAATCAGCCCCAGCATTTT
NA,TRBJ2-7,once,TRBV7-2,CASSVQAGTGQYF,TGTGCCAGCAGCGTTCAGGCGGGGACGGGGCAGTACTTC
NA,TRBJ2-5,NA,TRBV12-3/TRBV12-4,CASSWQGLQETQYF,TGTGCCAGCAGCTGGCAGGGCCTGCAAGAGACCCAGTACTTC
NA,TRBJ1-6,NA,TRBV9,CASSVRGDNSPLHF,TGTGCCAGCAGCGTCAGAGGAGATAATTCACCCCTCCACTTT
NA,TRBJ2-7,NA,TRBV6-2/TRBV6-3,CAIKDGISYEQYF,TGTGCCATAAAGGACGGAATATCCTACGAGCAGTACTTC
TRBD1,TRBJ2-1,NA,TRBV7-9,CASSLVSGTGSYNEQFF,TGTGCCAGCAGCTTAGTTTCCGGGACAGGTTCCTACAATGAGCAGTTCTTC
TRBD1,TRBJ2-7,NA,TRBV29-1,CSVDGDRYPYEQYF,TGCAGCGTTGATGGGGACAGGTATCCCTACGAGCAGTACTTC
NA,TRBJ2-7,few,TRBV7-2,CASSLAGLTSEQYF,TGTGCCAGCAGCTTGGCCGGCCTCACATCCGAGCAGTACTTC
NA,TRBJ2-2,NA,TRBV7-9,CASSPNAGELFF,TGTGCCAGCAGCCCTAACGCCGGGGAGCTGTTTTTT
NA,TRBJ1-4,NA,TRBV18,CASSPNLQEGLFF,TGTGCCAGCTCACCGAACCTACAGGAGGGACTGTTTTTT